This record concerns one T cell receptor beta chain sequence. This sample was taken from a study of naive and memory T cell subsets. The CDR3 runs to 20 residues. The V gene end was trimmed by 5 bases and the J gene end by 0 bases; junction bases not matched to a gene: 15. In germline, CDR1 is MNHEY, CDR2 SVGEGT. Both TRBC1 and TRBC2 were covered by a beta constant-region primer of two equimolar oligonucleotides. Using its own MiXCR run on the UMI-ligation and nested PCR reads, TCRdb lists one record per CDR3 protein. Among some 150,000 distinct CDR3 sequences listed, about a sixth were seen once. Sequenced: naive CD4+ T cells from blood. The TCR sequence derives from a human donor in good health. V is TRBV6-2 or TRBV6-3 and J is TRBJ2-1; TRBD2 agrees at 11 bases. The CDR3, as DNA: TGTGCCAGCAGTACCAGGGGGACTAGCGGACCACGGAGCTCCTACAATGAGCAGTTCTTC. Protein: CASSTRGTSGPRSSYNEQFF.